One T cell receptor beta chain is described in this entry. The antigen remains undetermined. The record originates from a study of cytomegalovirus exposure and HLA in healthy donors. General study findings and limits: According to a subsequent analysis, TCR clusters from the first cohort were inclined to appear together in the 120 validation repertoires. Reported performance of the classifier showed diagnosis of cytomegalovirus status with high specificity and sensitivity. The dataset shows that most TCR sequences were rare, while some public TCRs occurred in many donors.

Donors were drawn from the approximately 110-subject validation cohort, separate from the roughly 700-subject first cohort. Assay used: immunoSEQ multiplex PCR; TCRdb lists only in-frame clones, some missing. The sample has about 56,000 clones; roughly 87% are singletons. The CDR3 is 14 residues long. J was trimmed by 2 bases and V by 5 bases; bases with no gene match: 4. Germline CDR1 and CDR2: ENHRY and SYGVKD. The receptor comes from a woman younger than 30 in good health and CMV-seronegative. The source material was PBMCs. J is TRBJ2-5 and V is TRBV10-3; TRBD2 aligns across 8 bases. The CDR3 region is CAISPSGLQETQYF. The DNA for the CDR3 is TGTGCCATCAGTCCTAGCGGGCTACAAGAGACCCAGTACTTC.